This T cell receptor (beta chain) was recovered during a study of cytomegalovirus exposure and HLA in healthy donors. Turning to the study itself: A later analysis reported the same platform for the roughly 120 validation repertoires and the roughly 700 first-cohort repertoires. Study-wide results and caveats: Rare TCR sequences dominated, though some public TCRs recurred in many donors.

TCRdb keeps only in-frame clones here, not all; method: immunoSEQ multiplex PCR. The sample lists about 190,000 clones; 84% were seen once. About this clone: The antigen is undetermined.

This CDR3 has 15 amino acids. Trimming left V 0 bases short and J 5 bases short, with 17 bases between. Germline V gene lookup returns CDR1 GTSNPN and CDR2 SVGIG (reference sequence). The receptor comes from a man younger than 30 in good health and CMV-seropositive. This sequence joins TRBV30 and TRBJ2-7; a weak D match, TRBD2 (6 bases). Input material: PBMCs. CDR3 DNA: TGTGCCTGGAGTGTTTTCGGGCGGGGCCCCGACGAGCAGTACTTC. Its protein is CAWSVFGRGPDEQYF.